A single sample is the source of the 5 T cell receptor beta chains below, sequenced in a study of blood T cells in healthy people across ages. A second PCR, run for 7 to 11 cycles, used a sample-barcoded 5' primer plus a J-beta primer mix. TCRdb passed the 5' RACE reads through MiXCR, listing each CDR3 protein once. In the table there are about 1.1 million distinct CDR3 sequences, under 40% of which are singletons. The sample consisted of blood. The origin of the receptors is a man aged 18 to 35 in good health.

A note on this clonotype: An end of the junction differs from the germline gene, which may be a read error. The chain carries TRBV7-2 and TRBJ1-2; 7 bases line up with TRBD1. The CDR3 sequence is 15 residues long. CDR1 and CDR2 (germline): SGHTA, FQGNSA. CDR3 coding DNA: TGTGCCAGCAACTTAGGGGGCAGCGCCAACTATGGCTACACCTTC. This codes for CASNLGGSANYGYTF.

This chain joins TRBV7-2 and TRBJ2-5; D is undetermined. Germline loops: CDR1 SGHTA, CDR2 FQGNSA. The CDR3 spans 15 residues. V dropped 1 base and J dropped 2 bases, with 11 bases sitting between them. DNA for the CDR3: TGTGCCAGCAGCTTAGTCGGTAGCCCACAAGAGACCCAGTACTTC. This sequence encodes CASSLVGSPQETQYF.

The chain carries TRBV27 and TRBJ2-3; TRBD1 might be the D (5 bases). The germline gives CDR1 MNHEY, CDR2 SMNVEV (reference sequence). This CDR3 is built from 16 residues. The germline V and J ends were trimmed by 7 bases and 4 bases, with 21 bases remaining between them. CDR3 sequence (DNA): TGTGCCAGCACTGGACCAGGGTTGTTTAAGGCAGATACGCAGTATTTT. Residues: CASTGPGLFKADTQYF.

This clonotype was observed a few times. The CDR3 DNA is TGTGCCAGCAGCCAATCGGGGGATGAGCAGTTCTTC. It encodes CASSQSGDEQFF. The rearrangement joins TRBV4-2 to TRBJ2-1; perhaps TRBD2 as D (6 bases). V was shortened by 2 bases and J by 8 bases, with 7 bases between the two germline ends. CDR1 and CDR2 from the germline V gene are LGHNA and YNFKEQ. The CDR3 loop spans 12 amino acids.

The chain recombines TRBV9 with TRBJ2-1; TRBD1 matches at 8 bases. The germline V gene encodes CDR1 SGDLS and CDR2 YYNGEE. The length of the CDR3 is 15 residues. With 4 bases clipped from V and 2 bases from J, the junction kept 5 bases outside the gene matches. This CDR3 is CASSTGQGPYNEQFF. CDR3 sequence (DNA): TGTGCCAGCAGCACTGGACAGGGTCCCTACAATGAGCAGTTCTTC.